This TCR beta chain was observed in a study of T cell responses to AZD1222 COVID-19 vaccine. General study results and limits: The donor group comprised mostly white British people and more females; the analysis possibly underestimated clonal diversity. There were vaccine-associated CD4 TCRs across spike, dominant at 160-218 and 743-854. Following two doses of AZD1222, Spike-specific TCR breadth and depth rose.

TCRdb keeps only in-frame clones here, not all; method: immunoSEQ multiplex PCR. The repertoire holds around 200,000 clones, with more than 70% as singletons. Concerning this clone: Its antigen is still unknown.

Recipients boosted at about 4 weeks or about 12 weeks are pooled. With 3 bases removed from V and 6 bases from J, the gap between germline ends came to 15 bases. CDR1 and CDR2 (germline): MDHEN, SYDVKM. This CDR3 has 15 residues. This receptor was obtained from an adult who received the AZD1222 COVID-19 vaccine. This chain joins TRBV28 and TRBJ1-5, with D perhaps TRBD1 (6 bases). The sequencing here drew on peripheral blood, taken 28 days after the second AZD1222 dose. CDR3 DNA sequence: TGTGCCAGCAGTTTCACCGGGGGCGCATCTCAGCCCCAGCATTTT. Translated: CASSFTGGASQPQHF. Filled out from reference TRBV28 and TRBJ1-5, the complete variable domain reads DVKVTQSSRYLVKRTGEKVFLECVQDMDHENMFWYRQDPGLGLRLIYFSYDVKMKEKGDIPEGYSVSREKKERFSLILESASTNQTSMYLCASSFTGGASQPQHFGDGTRLSIL.